Described below is a single T cell receptor (beta chain) sequence and its context. Only a few counts were recorded for this clonotype. The antigen it binds to is not known. Base qualities were left out, and no much larger clone turns up one base away. Only healthy Caucasian donors were included. Three pairs of female monozygotic twins, all aged roughly 18 to 30 years, made up the twin cohort. The RNA used for TCR libraries was isolated from peripheral blood mononuclear cells. This specimen belongs to a study of identical twins listed by TCRdb under 2016. Broadly, across the study: To test whether fetal clonotypes persist, the study used deep sequencing on TCR alpha and beta repertoires from monozygotic twins, unrelated adults of various ages, and cord blood. To rule out contamination, the twin experiments were replicated at different times with different library preparation protocols. Findings and caveats that apply to the study as a whole: A weaker excess of twin sharing was found in beta out-of-frame sequences because the signal-to-noise ratio was lowered by fewer shared sequences. In monozygotic twins, out-of-frame TCR alpha sharing was systematically underestimated by recombination models, although the models agreed with sharing between unrelated individuals. Abundant cord blood beta clonotypes had fewer insertions, young adult naive repertoires showed a similar but weaker trend, and memory repertoires showed no such trend. Because the same donors could not be followed over many years, the conclusions relied on cross-sectional statistical analysis. Compared with coincidental sharing between unrelated individuals, out-of-frame TCR alpha sequences shared between twins had an excess of sequences with low generation probability. Invariant T cells such as MAIT and iNKT could partly confound zero-insertion analyses, though diverse VJ usage argued against this for most clonotypes.

Receptor amplification or capture employed 5' RACE. Sequencing used an Illumina HiSeq 2000. Template switching introduced a universal primer binding site; the final cDNA contained a unique molecular identifier, enabling accurate counting of TCR cDNA molecules. First-strand cDNA for TCR alpha and beta chains was synthesized from specific primers in the conserved constant-segment region. Each cDNA library was double barcoded, with a SMART-Mk sample barcode plus Illumina barcodes, to control for contamination. Two successive PCR steps introduced TruSeq adapter sequences along with Illumina sample barcodes. Sequencing of the TCR alpha and beta cDNA libraries was done on the Illumina HiSeq platform using custom primers. Turning to the authors' computational methods: MiGEC was used to process raw reads and extract unique molecular identifiers, and MiXCR was used to find CDR3 positions. For each individual, recombination models were inferred using an EM algorithm with the repgenHMM and IGoR tools. Shared clonotype analysis was performed with the tcR package in R, normalizing sharing by the product of cloneset sizes. Out-of-frame nonproductive sequences were analyzed to study raw recombination free of thymic and clonal selection effects. Clones were called with MiXCR by TCRdb after fastp trimmed the public reads at Q25, and only in-frame beta chains were retained. Records with the same CDR3 protein are collapsed into one entry carrying the most frequent genes and DNA. TCRdb assigned the V and J calls; the authors' analysis was not used. For this sample the table gives about 890,000 distinct CDR3 sequences, of which approximately 13% were detected only once. The top ten constitute around 1.6% of the sample.

CDR1 SGHRS and CDR2 YFSETQ were looked up in the germline V gene. V loses 3 bases, J loses 1 base, and the germline ends lie 21 bases apart. Including cysteine and phenylalanine, the CDR3 has 18 amino acids. The sequence is cut down to CDR3 DNA, 54 bases in frame from base 1. The same data also went into a second study, on yellow fever vaccine responses in identical twins. The second study also describes: According to the authors, in identical twins the way T cells responded to vaccination appeared partly convergent and partly personalized. In identical twins, the study followed T cell clones that responded to the vaccine with precision.

The source is a young woman in good health. The sequenced sample consisted of PBMCs. In this chain, TRBV5-1 is recombined with TRBJ2-3; perhaps TRBD2 is the D gene, with 5 bases matching. The CDR3 protein sequence reads: CASSSILVFLVGTDTQYF. The sequence in DNA is TGCGCCAGCAGCTCAATACTAGTTTTCTTGGTGGGCACAGATACGCAGTATTTT.